The 10 T cell receptor beta chains below all came from one sample that was sequenced in a study of blood T cell repertoires in COVID-19. The protocol was immunoSEQ multiplex PCR, while the TCRdb copy is restricted to in-frame clones and leaves out a portion. Among 40,000 to 60,000 clones listed, approximately 84% were seen once. Sequenced material: peripheral blood. The origin of the receptors is a man over 45 with active COVID-19.

This chain joins TRBV5-1 and TRBJ2-3, with 11 nucleotides matching TRBD2. V was clipped by 4 bases and J by 2 bases; unmatched bases: 12. The CDR3 length is 18 residues. The germline CDR1 and CDR2 sequences are SGHRS and YFSETQ. DNA of the CDR3: TGCGCCAGCAGCCAGGGACTAGCGGAACTTCGTTTCACAGATACGCAGTATTTT. As protein: CASSQGLAELRFTDTQYF.

By share of the sample, this clone is medium-sized. The rearrangement uses TRBV18 and TRBJ1-2; TRBD1 aligns across 9 bases. CDR1 is KGHSH, CDR2 LQKENI, per germline. The CDR3 length is 13 residues. Trimming at V came to 3 bases and at J to 6 bases, leaving 2 bases not matched to a gene. CDR3 DNA: TGTGCCAGCTCACCCGACAGGGGGAATGGCTACACCTTC. It encodes CASSPDRGNGYTF.

The V and J genes are TRBV10-2 and TRBJ2-3, with TRBD2 matching 9 bases. The V segment lost 7 bases and the J segment 8 bases; nucleotides outside the gene matches: 7. CDR3 length equals 13 residues. Germline V gives CDR1 WSHSY, CDR2 SAAADI. CDR3: CASNGGGAGTQYF. In DNA, the CDR3 is TGCGCCAGCAATGGCGGGGGGGCCGGTACGCAGTATTTT.

This chain uses TRBV25-1 with TRBJ1-2; possible D gene TRBD1, 6 bases. Germline CDR1 reads MGHDK; CDR2 reads SYGVNS. The V gene lost 2 bases and the J gene lost 4 bases, with 17 bases spanning the gap. This CDR3 has 16 residues. The CDR3 DNA reads as TGTGCCAGCAGTGAAGGCTTGGGGGGGCGCGGCTATGGCTACACCTTC. Residues: CASSEGLGGRGYGYTF.

The CDR3 here is CASSDGTGGVDTQYF. The CDR3 region has the DNA TGTGCCAGCAGTGATGGGACAGGGGGCGTAGATACGCAGTATTTT. V gene TRBV6-4 combines with J gene TRBJ2-3; 12 bases match TRBD1. The CDR3 contains 15 residues. CDR1 MRHNA and CDR2 SNTAGT come from the germline V gene. The trim removed 3 bases at V and 5 bases at J, leaving 3 bases unmatched.

This chain joins TRBV11-3 and TRBJ2-7; 7 bases match TRBD2. Germline lookup yields CDR1 SGHNT and CDR2 YENEEA. With V trimmed by 5 bases and J by 2 bases, 9 bases remained unmatched. The CDR3 length is 15 residues. CDR3 in amino acids: CASSPRGGPPYEQYF. CDR3 nucleotides: TGTGCCAGCAGCCCCCGGGGAGGGCCCCCCTACGAGCAGTACTTC.

V and J are TRBV15 and TRBJ2-2; 7 bases agree with TRBD1. Germline CDR1 and CDR2: LNHNV and YYDKDF (reference sequence). The CDR3 is made up of 16 amino acids. Unmatched junction bases numbered 8, after V lost 3 bases and J lost 4 bases. The CDR3 nucleotides read TGTGCCACCAGCAGTAACAGGGGCGCGGGCACCGGGGAGCTGTTTTTT. As protein: CATSSNRGAGTGELFF.

V gene TRBV4-2 combines with J gene TRBJ2-5, with TRBD2 matching 8 bases. Trimming cost V 0 bases and J 5 bases; bases outside gene matches: 8. The CDR3 contains 16 residues. Germline CDR1 and CDR2: LGHNA and YNFKEQ. The CDR3 loop reads CASSQDAGGGLETQYF. CDR3 nucleotide sequence: TGTGCCAGCAGCCAAGATGCTGGCGGGGGGCTCGAGACCCAGTACTTC.

The V gene is TRBV19, the J gene TRBJ2-7, with 8 bases matching TRBD1. The CDR3 contains 13 residues. With V trimmed by 6 bases and J by 4 bases, 5 bases remained unmatched. In germline, CDR1 is LNHDA, CDR2 SQIVND (reference sequence). This CDR3 is CASSPGQEYEQYF. CDR3 in DNA: TGTGCCAGTAGCCCGGGACAGGAGTACGAGCAGTACTTC.

The CDR3: CASSVATRGDTQYF. Written as DNA, the CDR3 is TGTGCCAGCAGCGTAGCGACCCGGGGGGATACGCAGTATTTT. The chain uses TRBV9 and TRBJ2-3; possibly TRBD2 for D (6 bases). The CDR3 is made up of 14 amino acids. Per germline, CDR1 SGDLS and CDR2 YYNGEE. V was cut by 0 bases and J by 6 bases, with 11 bases left in between.